The clone carrying this T cell receptor (beta chain) was counted at least ten times. This CDR3 has 15 amino acids. Losses at the gene ends were 6 bases for V and 7 bases for J; bases not matched to a gene: 12. The germline V gene encodes CDR1 MNHEY and CDR2 SVGEGT. Researchers made TCR beta libraries by using iRepertoire HTBI primers and running Arm-PCR on CDR3 regions. Each CDR3 protein is one row after TCRdb ran MiXCR on the multiplex PCR reads. The table shows around 400,000 distinct CDR3 sequences, with around 11% occurring only once. The data stem from a study of regulatory T cells in long-lasting Graves disease. The time point denotes: newly diagnosed GD, antithyroid drugs for less than 3 months. With RNA extracted from PBMCs as input, the TCR library was made. These data also formed part of another study, on T cells in Graves' hyperthyroidism and ophthalmopathy.

This clonotype originated in a woman aged 18-29 years with Graves disease. The sample was peripheral blood mononuclear cells (PBMCs), taken at new diagnosis, from a patient treated with antithyroid drugs. The chain recombines TRBV6-2 or TRBV6-3 with TRBJ2-1, with 7 bases that match TRBD1. CDR3 DNA sequence: TGTGCCAGCAGCAGCGACAGGGTATGGTCTAATGAGCAGTTCTTC. Its protein product is CASSSDRVWSNEQFF.